This TCR beta chain came from a study of blood T cell repertoires in COVID-19. The CDR3 extends over 15 amino acids. Germline CDR1 reads SGHAT; CDR2 reads FQDESV (reference sequence). The V gene lost 9 bases and the J gene lost 1 base, with 18 bases spanning the gap. Profiled with immunoSEQ multiplex PCR; TCRdb holds only in-frame clones, not every one. The sample carries approximately 300,000 clones, more than 80% recorded once. This chain links TRBV11-1 with TRBJ1-1, with no clear D. Sequencing was performed on peripheral blood. This clonotype was obtained from a woman aged 25 to 45 with COVID-19, enrolled during active disease. The CDR3 here is CASTRSQNRNTEAFF. In DNA form, the CDR3 reads TGTGCCAGTACACGATCGCAGAACCGGAACACTGAAGCTTTCTTT.